This T cell receptor beta chain was identified in a study of T cell responses to AZD1222 COVID-19 vaccine. Study at large: Doses given second, at about 4 or about 12 weeks, were pooled. Study observations and caveats: Sampling captured repertoires only after the peak T cell response. A mostly white British donor set with more females was recruited, and clonal diversity was possibly underestimated. CD4 TCRs associated with vaccination spanned spike, dominating at 160-218 and 743-854.

The CDR3 covers 14 residues. V lost 2 bases, J lost 2 bases, and 10 bases lay in between. From germline, CDR1 is SGHVS and CDR2 FQNEAQ. A word on this clone: Its target is not known.

Assay: immunoSEQ multiplex PCR; the TCRdb copy retains only in-frame clones and omits some. The table shows 86,000 or so clones, with more than 90% occurring only once. Specimen: peripheral blood, collected on day 0 of AZD1222 vaccination. The J gene is TRBJ2-7, the V gene TRBV7-8; tentatively, D is TRBD1 or TRBD2 (6 bases each). The TCR comes from an adult in good health. This CDR3 reads CASSLSGAPYEQYF. Here the CDR3 DNA reads TGTGCCAGCAGCTTATCGGGGGCCCCCTACGAGCAGTACTTC.